These 14 T cell receptor beta chains share one sample of origin, sequenced in a study of T cell repertoires in cytomegalovirus infection. TCRdb passed the reads through MiXCR, listing each CDR3 protein once. The sample yields approximately 990,000 distinct CDR3 sequences, approximately 33% seen once. No antigen has been assigned to these receptors. The specimen was cultured CD8+ T cells from PBMCs, collected from culture after CMV antigen stimulation. The receptors derive from a human donor in good health (CMV status not recorded). Some clones in this sample may be carry-over from other donors' samples.

In the case of this clonotype: Germline is not matched at one junction end, which may reflect a read error. The V gene is TRBV7-7, the J gene TRBJ2-5; a weak D match, TRBD2 (6 bases). This CDR3 contains 15 residues. Germline V gene lookup returns CDR1 SSHAT and CDR2 FNYEAQ (reference sequence). In DNA form, the CDR3 reads TGTGCTAGCAGCCCAACAGCGGGTCTGAAAGAGACCCAGTACTTC. It translates to CASSPTAGLKETQYF.

The chain couples TRBV2 to TRBJ2-4; D is tentatively TRBD1 or TRBD2 (5 bases each). Germline lookup yields CDR1 SNHLY and CDR2 FYNNEI. V was trimmed by 7 bases and J by 11 bases, leaving 24 bases between them. This CDR3 has 15 residues. The CDR3 protein is CASMEDTVFESVQYF. The CDR3 region has the DNA TGTGCCAGCATGGAGGACACGGTTTTCGAGAGCGTTCAGTACTTC. The variable domain in full, with the rest retrieved from reference TRBV2 and TRBJ2-4, is EPEVTQTPSHQVTQMGQEVILRCVPISNHLYFYWYRQILGQKVEFLVSFYNNEISEKSEIFDDQFSVERPDGSNFTLKIRSTKLEDSAMYFCASMEDTVFESVQYFGAGTRLSVL.

Comments on this clonotype: This may arise from a read error, as a much more abundant clone is one base away. V is TRBV7-3 and J is TRBJ2-5, with 9 bases lining up with TRBD2. The ends lost 1 base at V and 8 bases at J; junction bases unmatched: 14. The CDR3 length is 17 residues. Germline values: CDR1 SGHTA, CDR2 FQGTGA. The CDR3 protein is CASSLSPAGGGEDTQYF. The CDR3, as DNA: TGTGCCAGCAGCTTAAGTCCAGCGGGGGGCGGGGAGGACACCCAGTACTTC.

The chain links TRBV9 to TRBJ2-1; perhaps TRBD2 as D (5 bases). The ends were cut back, 4 bases at V and 3 bases at J, with 17 bases in the middle. CDR3 length: 16 amino acids. Germline V gene sequence: CDR1 SGDLS, CDR2 YYNGEE. In DNA form, the CDR3 reads TGTGCCAGCAGCCTTAAACGGGAAAATAGCTACAATGAGCAGTTCTTC. It specifies CASSLKRENSYNEQFF.

The genes are TRBV28 and TRBJ2-7; 7 bases map to TRBD1. The CDR3 consists of 16 residues. Trimming cost V 5 bases and J 0 bases; bases outside gene matches: 10. From germline, CDR1 is MDHEN and CDR2 SYDVKM. In DNA form, the CDR3 reads TGTGCCAGCAGTCCCCACGGGACAGTCAGCTCCTACGAGCAGTACTTC. Encoded protein: CASSPHGTVSSYEQYF.

In this sample, this clonotype turned up a few times. The chain carries TRBV4-3 and TRBJ1-4; 8 bases agree with TRBD1. Trimming cost V 4 bases and J 1 base; bases outside gene matches: 2. Germline loops: CDR1 LGHNA, CDR2 YSLEER. This CDR3 is built from 15 residues. The CDR3: CASSLQGVTNEKLFF. The CDR3 DNA is TGCGCCAGCAGCCTACAGGGGGTAACTAATGAAAAACTGTTTTTT.

Only a few counts were recorded for this clonotype. The CDR3 region is CATSRSRLELAGKKTQYF. CDR3 sequence (DNA): TGTGCCACCAGCAGATCCCGACTTGAATTAGCGGGGAAAAAGACCCAGTACTTC. This chain joins TRBV15 and TRBJ2-5, with 8 bases matching TRBD2. Trimming removed 2 bases from V and 6 bases from J; junction bases left unmatched: 17. CDR3 size: 18 residues. Germline lookup yields CDR1 LNHNV and CDR2 YYDKDF (reference sequence). The variable domain in full, completed from reference TRBV15 and TRBJ2-5, reads DAMVIQNPRYQVTQFGKPVTLSCSQTLNHNVMYWYQQKSSQAPKLLFHYYDKDFNNEADTPDNFQSRRPNTSFCFLDIRSPGLGDTAMYLCATSRSRLELAGKKTQYFGPGTRLLVL.

Comment on this clonotype: One base away lies a much larger clone, so this may be a sequencing read error. The J gene is TRBJ2-5, the V gene TRBV7-2, with D maybe TRBD2 (6 bases). This CDR3 has 15 amino acids. V lost 2 bases to trimming and J lost 4 bases, with 14 bases between them. CDR1 and CDR2 (germline): SGHTA, FQGNSA. CDR3 amino acids: CASSLNRGFRETQYF. DNA of the CDR3: TGTGCCAGCAGCTTAAATCGGGGGTTCCGAGAGACCCAGTACTTC.

This clonotype occurred many times. J is TRBJ2-4 and V is TRBV18; unclear D gene. Per germline, CDR1 KGHSH and CDR2 LQKENI. Trimming cost V 1 base and J 0 bases, with 13 bases left between them. The CDR3 is made up of 17 amino acids. The chain's CDR3 is CASSPRQADLAKNIQYF. In DNA form, the CDR3 reads TGTGCCAGCTCACCACGCCAGGCGGACCTAGCCAAAAACATTCAGTACTTC.

This clonotype was seen repeatedly, ten times or more. V and J are TRBV9 and TRBJ1-2; maybe TRBD1 (5 bases). This CDR3 comprises 15 residues. The V gene lost 4 bases and the J gene lost 7 bases, with 20 bases spanning the gap. Germline lookup yields CDR1 SGDLS and CDR2 YYNGEE. CDR3 DNA: TGTGCCAGCAGCTCCCGAGGGGATAGGGTCCGTGGCTACACCTTC. Protein: CASSSRGDRVRGYTF.

This clonotype occurred many times. CDR3 DNA sequence: TGTGCCAGCAGCTCCTTTCTTGCGCCGACTGAAGCTTTCTTT. Residues: CASSSFLAPTEAFF. V gene TRBV7-2 combines with J gene TRBJ1-1; no clear D gene. V was trimmed by 4 bases and J by 5 bases, leaving 14 bases between them. The CDR3 has 14 residues. CDR1 is SGHTA and CDR2 is FQGNSA in the germline V gene.

The chain couples TRBV2 to TRBJ2-7; D unresolved. The CDR3 is 12 amino acids. Trimming took 7 bases from V and 2 from J, leaving 9 bases between them. Germline V gene lookup returns CDR1 SNHLY and CDR2 FYNNEI. For the CDR3, the DNA is TGTGCCAGCAAGGGTGGCGCCTACGAGCAGTACGTC. It is translated as CASKGGAYEQYV.

The sample holds many counts of this clonotype. The V call is TRBV7-6, the J call TRBJ1-1; D remains unclear. This CDR3 has 13 residues. Germline lookup yields CDR1 SGHVS and CDR2 FNYEAQ. Trimming cost V 5 bases and J 5 bases, with 12 bases left between them. Here the CDR3 reads CASSAGGRTEAFF. The CDR3 DNA reads TGTGCCAGCAGCGCAGGAGGAAGGACTGAAGCTTTCTTT.

This clonotype was detected a few times. The chain is built from TRBV7-6 and TRBJ1-1; the D is unclear. V lost 10 bases and J 1 base, leaving 13 bases between the germline ends. The CDR3 is 13 residues long. Germline V gene lookup returns CDR1 SGHVS and CDR2 FNYEAQ. The CDR3 DNA sequence: TGTGCCATAGGGTTAGGAGGGAACACTGAAGCTTTCTTT. Its translation: CAIGLGGNTEAFF.